The 12 T cell receptor beta chains listed next were all sequenced from one sample in a study of T cells in Graves' hyperthyroidism and ophthalmopathy. RNA transcripts served as the template for amplifying TCR beta CDR3 regions. HTBI primers were employed in a first-round RT-PCR of the TCR CDR3. From the multiplex PCR reads, TCRdb called clonotypes with MiXCR, one entry per CDR3 protein. The table lists 300,000 to 450,000 distinct CDR3 sequences, around 15% of them singletons, with around 20% in the top ten. Sequencing input: blood. The receptors were sampled from a woman aged 25 to 39 with Graves' ophthalmopathy.

This clonotype was detected ten times or more. This sequence joins TRBV6-1 and TRBJ2-1; D gene unclear. Deletions cut 1 base from V and 2 bases from J, with 12 bases between. Germline V gene data show CDR1 as MNHNS and CDR2 as SASEGT. The CDR3 is 16 amino acids. The CDR3 sequence is CASSEVEGWAYNEQFF. The CDR3, as DNA: TGTGCCAGCAGTGAAGTCGAAGGATGGGCCTACAATGAGCAGTTCTTC.

This clonotype was picked up many times. The V call is TRBV3-1, the J call TRBJ1-4; 7 bases align to TRBD1. CDR3 length equals 14 residues. Trimming removed 3 bases from V and 4 bases from J; junction bases left unmatched: 2. The germline V gene encodes CDR1 LGHDT and CDR2 YNNKEL (reference sequence). The chain's CDR3 is CASSHGTVNEKLFF. In DNA form, the CDR3 reads TGTGCCAGCAGCCACGGGACAGTTAATGAAAAACTGTTTTTT.

In this sample, this clonotype turned up a few times. The chain links TRBV4-1 to TRBJ1-2, with TRBD1 matching over 12 bases. Germline V gene lookup returns CDR1 MGHRA and CDR2 YSYEKL. The trim removed 5 bases at V and 5 bases at J, leaving 12 bases unmatched. CDR3 size: 17 residues. The CDR3 nucleotides read TGCGCCAGCAGCAACAACGGGACAGGGGGCGTTAAATATGGCTACACCTTC. Its translation is CASSNNGTGGVKYGYTF.

The chain has TRBV11-2 and TRBJ2-1, with TRBD2 matching over 10 bases. The trim removed 5 bases at V and 5 bases at J, leaving 9 bases unmatched. The CDR3 length is 16 residues. Looked up from germline, CDR1 is SGHAT and CDR2 is FQNNGV. This CDR3 reads CASSLERGGLHNEQFF. For the CDR3, the DNA is TGTGCCAGCAGCCTGGAGCGGGGGGGCCTCCACAATGAGCAGTTCTTC.

V and J are TRBV19 and TRBJ2-7; D ambiguous. Germline CDR1 LNHDA, CDR2 SQIVND (reference sequence). The germline V and J ends were trimmed by 8 bases and 4 bases, with 15 bases remaining between them. The CDR3 totals 13 residues. The CDR3 DNA sequence: TGTGCCAGTTCCGGTTCGGCCTCTTACGAGCAGTACTTC. Translated: CASSGSASYEQYF.

This clonotype was seen at least ten times. The chain uses TRBV7-3 and TRBJ1-1, with no clear D. Trimming took 6 bases from V and 3 from J, leaving 11 bases between them. Germline V gene sequence: CDR1 SGHTA, CDR2 FQGTGA. The CDR3 consists of 13 residues. For the CDR3, the DNA is TGTGCCAGCAGTCCAACTTGGGACACTGAAGCTTTCTTT. Its protein product is CASSPTWDTEAFF.

This clonotype was recorded at least ten times. V usage is TRBV9 and J usage is TRBJ2-7; 7 nucleotides line up with TRBD1. After removal of 6 bases from V and 3 bases from J, the junction contained 9 bases not matched to a gene. Per the germline V gene, CDR1 is SGDLS and CDR2 is YYNGEE. The CDR3 length is 14 residues. The CDR3 nucleotides are TGTGCCAGCAACCAGGCAGGGGGAAGCTACGAGCAGTACTTC. Its translation: CASNQAGGSYEQYF.

On this clonotype itself: At one of its ends the junction is not consistent with the germline gene, which may arise from a read error. J is TRBJ2-2 and V is TRBV6-1, with D maybe TRBD1 (6 bases). The CDR3 runs to 15 residues. Germline values: CDR1 MNHNS, CDR2 SASEGT. CDR3 in amino acids: CASTERTDTTGELFF. In DNA, the CDR3 is TGTGCCAGCACTGAAAGGACAGATACTACCGGGGAGCTGTTTTTT.

This clonotype occurred a few times. This CDR3 fails to terminate in the conserved phenylalanine or tryptophan, so it likely reflects a read error. The genes are TRBV28 and TRBJ1-1; unclear D gene. Germline values: CDR1 MDHEN, CDR2 SYDVKM. V gave up 7 bases and J gave up 4 bases, with 10 bases separating them. The CDR3 runs 12 residues. The DNA of the CDR3 is TGTGCCAGCACGGGCAGTGGCACTGAAGCTTTCCTT. Its translation: CASTGSGTEAFL.

This clonotype was counted between two and nine times. This chain connects TRBV20-1 to TRBJ1-2; tentatively, D is TRBD1 (6 bases). This CDR3 contains 15 residues. Germline CDR1 reads DFQATT; CDR2 reads SNEGSKA (reference sequence). Trimming stripped 3 bases from V and 6 bases from J, with 20 bases between. The DNA of the CDR3 is TGCAGTGCTAGCGCTCCGAGGGGGGGGACGGATGGCTACACCTTC. It encodes CSASAPRGGTDGYTF.

At least ten counts were recorded for this clonotype. The chain combines TRBV7-2 with TRBJ2-5, with 10 bases aligning to TRBD2. The germline gives CDR1 SGHTA, CDR2 FQGNSA. This CDR3 region has 14 residues. The junction had 8 bases not matched to a gene; V was cut back by 8 bases and J by 5 bases. The CDR3 nucleotides read TGTGCCAGCCAGTCTAGCGGGGGATGGGAGACCCAGTACTTC. It translates to CASQSSGGWETQYF.

This clonotype appeared many times. The DNA for the CDR3 is TGTGCCAGCAGCCTTGCGATGGGTCAGCCCCAGCATTTT. It yields the protein CASSLAMGQPQHF. This sequence joins TRBV3-1 and TRBJ1-5; D is uncertain. V gave up 4 bases and J gave up 6 bases, with 10 bases separating them. Germline V gives CDR1 LGHDT, CDR2 YNNKEL (reference sequence). The CDR3 runs 13 residues. Full variable domain (missing parts from reference TRBV3-1 and TRBJ1-5): DTAVSQTPKYLVTQMGNDKSIKCEQNLGHDTMYWYKQDSKKFLKIMFSYNNKELIINETVPNRFSPKSPDKAHLNLHINSLELGDSAVYFCASSLAMGQPQHFGDGTRLSIL.